These 24 T cell receptor beta chains came from one sample sequenced in a study of OX40 agonist ivuxolimab in advanced cancers. Generated by immunoSEQ multiplex PCR, the TCRdb table keeps only in-frame clones and is missing some. This table holds roughly 51,000 clones, about 88% found once. Material: CD4+ or CD8+ T cells sorted from blood, obtained in a trial of the OX40 agonist ivuxolimab. These receptors were collected from an adult with an advanced solid tumor such as melanoma, head and neck, liver or kidney cancer.

The CDR3 region is CASSLEPDYNSPLHF. The DNA of the CDR3 is TGCGCCAGCAGCTTGGAGCCCGACTATAATTCACCCCTCCACTTT. The chain couples TRBV5-1 to TRBJ1-6; no definite D call. Trimming removed 0 bases at V and 3 bases at J, with 7 bases between. CDR3 size: 15 residues. Germline V gene sequence: CDR1 SGHRS, CDR2 YFSETQ.

The rearrangement uses TRBV4-1 and TRBJ2-1, with D possibly TRBD1 on 5 matching bases. The V and J ends lost 2 bases and 6 bases respectively, with 17 bases between them. Per germline, CDR1 MGHRA and CDR2 YSYEKL. This CDR3 spans 16 amino acids. The DNA for the CDR3 is TGCGCCAGCAGCCAACCGGTAGGGGTAATTACCAATGAGCAGTTCTTC. Amino acids: CASSQPVGVITNEQFF.

This chain uses TRBV28 with TRBJ1-4; the D gene is possibly TRBD1 (6 bases). Trimming pared 1 base from V and 8 bases from J, leaving 17 bases between. Germline CDR1 is MDHEN and CDR2 is SYDVKM. The CDR3 runs to 16 residues. CDR3 residues: CASSLFSTGGREKLFF. CDR3 nucleotide sequence: TGTGCCAGCAGTTTATTTTCTACGGGGGGCCGGGAAAAACTGTTTTTT.

The chain combines TRBV30 with TRBJ1-1; D uncertain. The CDR3 covers 13 residues. Germline lookup yields CDR1 GTSNPN and CDR2 SVGIG (reference sequence). Deletions cut 1 base from V and 2 bases from J, with 8 bases between. This CDR3 is CAWSGALNTEAFF. CDR3 coding DNA: TGTGCCTGGAGTGGGGCATTAAACACTGAAGCTTTCTTT.

The chain is built from TRBV4-1 and TRBJ2-1, with D tentatively TRBD1 (6 bases). The V end lost 3 bases, the J end lost 4 bases, and 16 bases lay between the germline ends. The CDR3 contains 16 residues. Germline CDR1 is MGHRA and CDR2 is YSYEKL. For the CDR3, the DNA is TGCGCCAGCAGCCACCCCCGACAGGCCTTGTACAATGAGCAGTTCTTC. This translates into CASSHPRQALYNEQFF.

The rearrangement links TRBV5-1 to TRBJ2-7; 10 bases map to TRBD1. Germline values: CDR1 SGHRS, CDR2 YFSETQ. The V gene end was trimmed by 0 bases and the J gene end by 3 bases; junction bases not matched to a gene: 6. The CDR3 has 16 residues. DNA for the CDR3: TGCGCCAGCAGCTTGGGGTACGGGACAGGGGTCTACGAGCAGTACTTC. Translating gives CASSLGYGTGVYEQYF.

CDR3 loop: CASSLLDSYNEQFF. The CDR3 coding sequence is TGTGCCAGCAGTTTACTAGACTCCTACAATGAGCAGTTCTTC. V usage is TRBV27 and J usage is TRBJ2-1; D is unclear. This CDR3 has 14 residues. Germline CDR1 is MNHEY and CDR2 is SMNVEV (reference sequence). V was pared by 2 bases and J by 0 bases, with 5 bases between.

The rearrangement joins TRBV10-1 to TRBJ1-5, with no clear D. V was clipped by 4 bases and J by 1 base, with 14 bases between them. Germline V gene sequence: CDR1 WNHNN, CDR2 SYGVQD (reference sequence). The length of the CDR3 is 16 residues. The CDR3 DNA reads TGCGCCAGCAGTGGCCAGCCCCGGGGAAGCAATCAGCCCCAGCATTTT. Translating gives CASSGQPRGSNQPQHF.

V gene TRBV9 combines with J gene TRBJ2-1; 8 bases are shared with TRBD2. The germline gives CDR1 SGDLS, CDR2 YYNGEE. V was clipped by 3 bases and J by 9 bases; unmatched bases: 11. The CDR3 loop spans 15 amino acids. The CDR3 protein is CASSEGLVPLSEQFF. The CDR3 DNA sequence: TGTGCCAGCAGCGAGGGACTAGTACCCCTTAGTGAGCAGTTCTTC.

This chain links TRBV5-1 with TRBJ2-1; TRBD1 aligns across 10 bases. The junction had 5 bases not matched to a gene; V was cut back by 1 base and J by 1 base. Looked up from germline, CDR1 is SGHRS and CDR2 is YFSETQ. CDR3 length: 17 amino acids. For the CDR3, the DNA is TGCGCCAGCAGCTTGACTTTGGACAGGGGGTCCTACAATGAGCAGTTCTTC. It encodes CASSLTLDRGSYNEQFF. Full variable domain (outside the CDR3, taken from reference TRBV5-1 and TRBJ2-1): KAGVTQTPRYLIKTRGQQVTLSCSPISGHRSVSWYQQTPGQGLQFLFEYFSETQRNKGNFPGRFSGRQFSNSRSEMNVSTLELGDSALYLCASSLTLDRGSYNEQFFGPGTRLTVL.

CDR3 DNA: TGCGCCAGCAGCCTCCGGGGACAGGGCCGGGTGGATACGCAGTATTTT. Protein: CASSLRGQGRVDTQYF. This chain joins TRBV4-1 and TRBJ2-3; 9 positions match TRBD1. The V segment lost 4 bases and the J segment 6 bases; nucleotides outside the gene matches: 11. The CDR3 has 16 amino acids. From germline, CDR1 is MGHRA and CDR2 YSYEKL.

The rearrangement joins TRBV6-5 to TRBJ2-5; 7 nucleotides align to TRBD1. This CDR3 is 15 amino acids long. CDR1 is MNHEY and CDR2 is SVGAGI in the germline V gene. V trimming: 0 bases; J trimming: 6 bases; junction bases outside the gene matches: 7. CDR3: CASSYSRGTVQTQYF. CDR3 sequence (DNA): TGTGCCAGCAGTTACTCGAGGGGGACAGTACAGACCCAGTACTTC.

V is TRBV5-1 and J is TRBJ2-1, with D perhaps TRBD2 (6 bases). The V and J ends lost 0 bases and 5 bases respectively, with 12 bases between them. The germline V gene encodes CDR1 SGHRS and CDR2 YFSETQ. The CDR3 has 15 residues. CDR3 sequence reads: CASSLGLGANNEQFF. The CDR3 DNA is TGCGCCAGCAGCTTGGGACTAGGTGCCAACAATGAGCAGTTCTTC. Looking up the rest from reference TRBV5-1 and TRBJ2-1 gives the full variable domain: KAGVTQTPRYLIKTRGQQVTLSCSPISGHRSVSWYQQTPGQGLQFLFEYFSETQRNKGNFPGRFSGRQFSNSRSEMNVSTLELGDSALYLCASSLGLGANNEQFFGPGTRLTVL.

This clone came up a few times. CDR3: CASSLDRQGKAFF. CDR3 bases: TGTGCCAGCAGCTTAGATCGCCAGGGAAAAGCTTTCTTT. This chain connects TRBV11-3 to TRBJ1-1; D is possibly TRBD1 (5 bases). Trimming shortened V by 0 bases and J by 9 bases, and 11 bases separated the two germline ends. This CDR3 has 13 residues. The germline V gene has CDR1 SGHNT and CDR2 YENEEA.

The chain joins TRBV9 to TRBJ2-5, with TRBD2 identical over 7 bases. The CDR3 runs to 14 residues. V gave up 2 bases and J gave up 1 base; unmatched junction bases: 2. CDR1 and CDR2 from the germline V gene are SGDLS and YYNGEE. Here the CDR3 DNA reads TGTGCCAGCAGCGTCCCGGGGGGCCAAGAGACCCAGTACTTC. Translated: CASSVPGGQETQYF. Combining the CDR3 with reference TRBV9 and TRBJ2-5 gives the whole variable domain DSGVTQTPKHLITATGQRVTLRCSPRSGDLSVYWYQQSLDQGLQFLIQYYNGEERAKGNILERFSAQQFPDLHSELNLSSLELGDSALYFCASSVPGGQETQYFGPGTRLLVL.

The genes are TRBV18 and TRBJ2-7; 10 positions agree with TRBD1. Germline V lookup: CDR1 KGHSH, CDR2 LQKENI. The CDR3 is made up of 15 amino acids. With 5 bases clipped from V and 5 bases from J, the junction kept 9 bases outside the gene matches. The CDR3 DNA is TGTGCCAGCTCATCAAGGACAGGGGGGGAAGACGAGCAGTACTTC. Protein product: CASSSRTGGEDEQYF.

J is TRBJ2-3 and V is TRBV9; D is perhaps TRBD2 (5 bases). The germline V gene encodes CDR1 SGDLS and CDR2 YYNGEE. This CDR3 spans 14 amino acids. The germline V and J ends were trimmed by 0 bases and 3 bases, with 8 bases remaining between them. CDR3 protein: CASSVALATDTQYF. The DNA for the CDR3 is TGTGCCAGCAGCGTAGCTCTAGCAACAGATACGCAGTATTTT.

The chain has TRBV6-6 and TRBJ1-6; unclear D gene. Germline-derived CDR1 and CDR2 are MNHNY and SVGAGI (reference sequence). With 2 bases removed from V and 3 bases from J, the gap between germline ends came to 5 bases. The CDR3 consists of 14 residues. CDR3 DNA: TGTGCCAGCAGTTACGGCAGCTATAATTCACCCCTCCACTTT. Its translation is CASSYGSYNSPLHF.

The chain couples TRBV5-1 to TRBJ2-5; D is undetermined. From germline, CDR1 is SGHRS and CDR2 YFSETQ. V lost 5 bases and J lost 5, with 13 bases in between. CDR3 length equals 13 residues. CDR3 sequence (DNA): TGCGCCAGCAGGGGTGGGATGTACGAGACCCAGTACTTC. Protein: CASRGGMYETQYF.

This clone was picked up a small number of times. CDR3 nucleotides: TGTGCCAGCAGCTTATTATACAGGTACAATGAGCAGTTCTTC. This codes for CASSLLYRYNEQFF. The chain employs TRBV7-9 and TRBJ2-1; a weak D match, TRBD1 (5 bases). CDR1 and CDR2 (germline): SEHNR, FQNEAQ (reference sequence). V lost 2 bases and J 4 bases, leaving 9 bases between the germline ends. CDR3 length equals 14 residues.

V is TRBV11-2 and J is TRBJ2-7; 8 bases map to TRBD1. Germline trimming cut 5 bases from V and 4 bases from J; bases unmatched to any gene: 4. Per germline, CDR1 SGHAT and CDR2 FQNNGV. The CDR3 consists of 13 residues. Here the CDR3 DNA reads TGTGCCAGCAGCCGCAGGGGGCGGTACGAGCAGTACTTC. Its translation is CASSRRGRYEQYF.

The V and J genes are TRBV19 and TRBJ2-3, with a weak D call TRBD1 (6 bases). This CDR3 has 12 amino acids. Trimming removed 4 bases from V and 7 bases from J, with 9 bases in between. CDR1 LNHDA and CDR2 SQIVND come from the germline V gene (reference sequence). This CDR3 is CASSNTGYTQYF. CDR3 DNA sequence: TGTGCCAGTAGTAACACAGGGTATACGCAGTATTTT. Full variable domain (remainder filled in from reference TRBV19 and TRBJ2-3): DGGITQSPKYLFRKEGQNVTLSCEQNLNHDAMYWYRQDPGQGLRLIYYSQIVNDFQKGDIAEGYSVSREKKESFPLTVTSAQKNPTAFYLCASSNTGYTQYFGPGTRLTVL.

The V call is TRBV19, the J call TRBJ1-5; TRBD1 matches at 7 bases. Trimming cost V 10 bases and J 2 bases; bases outside gene matches: 8. The CDR3 has 14 amino acids. Germline V CDR1 and CDR2: LNHDA, SQIVND (reference sequence). DNA for the CDR3: TGTGCCACCAAGACAGGGCCGGGCAATCAGCCCCAGCATTTT. Encoded protein: CATKTGPGNQPQHF.

The rearrangement links TRBV6-1 to TRBJ2-3; 12 bases agree with TRBD2. In germline, CDR1 is MNHNS, CDR2 SASEGT. This CDR3 is 15 amino acids long. V gave up 4 bases and J gave up 4 bases; unmatched junction bases: 3. This CDR3 reads CASSALAGGPDTQYF. The CDR3 nucleotides are TGTGCCAGCAGTGCGCTAGCGGGAGGGCCAGATACGCAGTATTTT.